These 8 T cell receptor beta chains originate from one sample sequenced in a study of blood T cells in healthy people across ages. Combining a sample-barcoded 5' primer with a J-beta primer mix, a second PCR ran for roughly 6 to 11 cycles. Each CDR3 protein gets one entry after TCRdb re-called the 5' RACE reads with MiXCR. The table lists about 1,400,000 distinct CDR3 sequences, 40% to 50% of them singletons. The sample comprised blood. Receptors were obtained from a woman aged 18-29 years in good health.

V and J are TRBV12-3 or TRBV12-4 and TRBJ1-6; unclear D gene. The V gene lost 10 bases and the J gene lost 8 bases, with 12 bases spanning the gap. The CDR3 contains 12 residues. The CDR3 bases are TGTGCCATTACCCAGGCAGATTCACCCCTCCACTTT. The encoded protein is CAITQADSPLHF.

The chain joins TRBV7-9 to TRBJ2-1; TRBD2 matches 8 bases. Germline assignment: CDR1 SEHNR and CDR2 FQNEAQ (reference sequence). The CDR3 extends over 16 amino acids. Trimming at V came to 0 bases and at J to 7 bases, leaving 8 bases not matched to a gene. In nucleotides, the CDR3 is TGTGCCAGCAGCTTAGCCGGGGGGGCCATGGGTAATGAGCAGTTCTTC. This codes for CASSLAGGAMGNEQFF. Full variable domain (rest looked up from reference TRBV7-9 and TRBJ2-1): DTGVSQNPRHKITKRGQNVTFRCDPISEHNRLYWYRQTLGQGPEFLTYFQNEAQLEKSRLLSDRFSAERPKGSFSTLEIQRTEQGDSAMYLCASSLAGGAMGNEQFFGPGTRLTVL.

In its sample, this clonotype was seen a few times. CDR3 loop: CASSRLGPNEQFF. The CDR3 DNA reads as TGTGCCAGCAGCCGCCTCGGTCCCAATGAGCAGTTCTTC. The V gene is TRBV3-1, the J gene TRBJ2-1; D not certain. Trimming stripped 4 bases from V and 6 bases from J, with 10 bases between. The germline V gene encodes CDR1 LGHDT and CDR2 YNNKEL (reference sequence). CDR3 length: 13 residues.

This clonotype was seen many times. This rearrangement joins TRBV21-1 to TRBJ1-1. TRBV21-1 counts as a pseudogene. There are 12 residues in the CDR3. In DNA form, the CDR3 reads TGTGCCAGCAGTGGGTTGAACACTGAAGCTTTCTTT. Amino acid sequence: CASSGLNTEAFF.

V gene TRBV7-9 combines with J gene TRBJ2-7; D tentatively fits TRBD1 or TRBD2 (6 bases each). V shed 3 bases and J shed 7 bases, with 16 bases lying between them. Germline-derived CDR1 and CDR2 are SEHNR and FQNEAQ (reference sequence). The CDR3 contains 14 residues. CDR3 sequence: CASSFTGALWEQYF. CDR3 bases: TGTGCCAGCAGCTTCACGGGGGCCCTTTGGGAGCAGTACTTC.

This chain joins TRBV28 and TRBJ2-3, with D maybe TRBD1 (6 bases). The CDR3 is 13 amino acids. Germline V gene sequence: CDR1 MDHEN, CDR2 SYDVKM. V shed 8 bases and J shed 2 bases, with 11 bases lying between them. CDR3 in amino acids: CASLDRNTDTQYF. CDR3 DNA: TGTGCCAGCCTAGACAGGAACACAGATACGCAGTATTTT. Full variable domain (rest looked up from reference TRBV28 and TRBJ2-3): DVKVTQSSRYLVKRTGEKVFLECVQDMDHENMFWYRQDPGLGLRLIYFSYDVKMKEKGDIPEGYSVSREKKERFSLILESASTNQTSMYLCASLDRNTDTQYFGPGTRLTVL.

The genes are TRBV6-6 and TRBJ2-7; the match to TRBD1 covers 9 bases. Germline V gene sequence: CDR1 MNHNY, CDR2 SVGAGI (reference sequence). CDR3 length: 17 residues. V shed 2 bases and J 4 bases; nucleotides not matched to a gene: 12. CDR3 sequence: CASSYGALTGGFYEQYF. In DNA, the CDR3 is TGTGCCAGCAGTTACGGGGCATTAACAGGGGGCTTTTACGAGCAGTACTTC.

This clonotype has only a few counts. J is TRBJ2-5 and V is TRBV10-2, with 9 bases matching TRBD1. CDR1 is WSHSY and CDR2 is SAAADI in the germline V gene. The V and J ends lost 5 bases and 11 bases, in that order; junction bases with no gene match: 9. This CDR3 has 13 amino acids. CDR3 DNA sequence: TGCGCCAGCAGTACCGGGACAGGGTCAGGGCAGTACTTC. Amino acid sequence: CASSTGTGSGQYF.